The TCR beta chain under discussion was sequenced for a study of CD8 T cells in ankylosing spondylitis. Notes on the study in general: It appeared that ankylosing spondylitis blood was characterized by a TCR beta motif of fewer than ten highly homologous variants. The authors reported significant enrichment of disease-linked clones in matched ankylosing spondylitis synovial fluid. In peripheral blood, disease-linked CD8+ clones occurred at relatively low frequencies.

For this clonotype: Its antigen is not identified.

Libraries for TCR beta were made by quantitative 5'-RACE with molecular barcodes. One entry per CDR3 protein, called by TCRdb with MiXCR from the 5' RACE reads. The table has around 180,000 distinct CDR3 sequences, roughly 13% seen once. Germline CDR1 KGHSH, CDR2 LQKENI. CDR3 length: 13 residues. V lost 3 bases and J 2 bases, leaving 8 bases between the germline ends. The sequence was obtained from a female donor with ankylosing spondylitis or in good health (not recorded which). The sample taken for sequencing was blood, either unsorted or a sorted T cell fraction (not recorded which). The genes are TRBV18 and TRBJ2-7; D uncertain. The CDR3 nucleotides are TGTGCCAGCTCACCGGACGAGACCTACGAGCAGTACTTC. This encodes CASSPDETYEQYF.